Following are 5 T cell receptor beta chains from one sample sequenced in a study of blood T cell repertoires in COVID-19. Sequencing used immunoSEQ multiplex PCR; TCRdb keeps in-frame clones, though not all of them. Seen here are approximately 440,000 clones, around 88% observed once, and the top ten hold around 13%. The specimen sequenced was peripheral blood. These receptors were taken from a woman aged 50 to 60 with COVID-19, enrolled during active disease.

This chain uses TRBV5-8 with TRBJ2-2, with TRBD2 matching 7 bases. V was pared by 0 bases and J by 6 bases, with 5 bases of the junction left unmatched. CDR1 is SGHTS and CDR2 is YDEGEE in the germline V gene. The CDR3 runs 15 residues. CDR3 amino acids: CASSLVLAEAGELFF. CDR3 bases: TGTGCCAGCAGCTTGGTTCTAGCGGAGGCCGGGGAGCTGTTTTTT.

The chain uses TRBV10-1 and TRBJ2-7; 9 positions match TRBD2. This CDR3 is built from 16 residues. Trimming cost V 2 bases and J 5 bases; bases outside gene matches: 10. Germline CDR1 is WNHNN and CDR2 is SYGVQD (reference sequence). The CDR3 here is CASSEGHGAGGHEQYF. The CDR3 DNA reads TGCGCCAGCAGTGAGGGTCACGGAGCGGGGGGACACGAGCAGTACTTC.

The J gene is TRBJ1-6, the V gene TRBV9; 8 bases match TRBD1. CDR3 length: 17 amino acids. The V and J ends lost 4 bases and 2 bases, in that order; junction bases with no gene match: 8. CDR1 is SGDLS, CDR2 YYNGEE, per germline. DNA of the CDR3: TGTGCCAGCAGCACCCAACAGGGGGGACCCTATAATTCACCCCTCCACTTT. Protein product: CASSTQQGGPYNSPLHF.

V gene TRBV30 combines with J gene TRBJ1-3, with a possible D match to TRBD1 (5 bases). This CDR3 has 16 residues. Germline CDR1 reads GTSNPN; CDR2 reads SVGIG (reference sequence). Trimming removed 7 bases at V and 0 bases at J, with 19 bases between. In DNA, the CDR3 is TGTGCCTTGACCCTCCTTCAGGGCCTCTCTGGAAACACCATATATTTT. Translated, it gives CALTLLQGLSGNTIYF.

This clone was detected a few times. This chain connects TRBV24-1 to TRBJ1-1, with 9 nucleotides matching TRBD1. Germline V gene data show CDR1 as KGHDR and CDR2 as SFDVKD. J lost 6 bases, V lost 4 bases, and 5 bases had no gene match. This CDR3 comprises 14 residues. The CDR3 region is CATSDPRTGAEAFF. The CDR3 DNA sequence: TGTGCCACCAGTGACCCCCGGACAGGGGCTGAAGCTTTCTTT.